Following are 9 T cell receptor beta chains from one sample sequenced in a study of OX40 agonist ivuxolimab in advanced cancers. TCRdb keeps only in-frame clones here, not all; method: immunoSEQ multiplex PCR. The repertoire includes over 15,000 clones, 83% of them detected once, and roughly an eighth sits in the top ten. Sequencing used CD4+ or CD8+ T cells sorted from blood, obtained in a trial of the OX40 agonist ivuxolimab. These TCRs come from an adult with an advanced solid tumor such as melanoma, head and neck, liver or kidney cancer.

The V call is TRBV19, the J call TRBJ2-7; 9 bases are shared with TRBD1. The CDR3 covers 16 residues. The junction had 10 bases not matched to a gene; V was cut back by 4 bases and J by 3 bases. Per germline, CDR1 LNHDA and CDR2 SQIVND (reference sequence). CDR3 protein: CASSTGTGGPFYEQYF. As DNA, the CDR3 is TGTGCCAGTAGTACCGGAACAGGGGGCCCATTCTACGAGCAGTACTTC.

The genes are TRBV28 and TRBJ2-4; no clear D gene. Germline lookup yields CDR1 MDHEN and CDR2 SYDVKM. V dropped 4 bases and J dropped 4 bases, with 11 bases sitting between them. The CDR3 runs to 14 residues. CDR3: CASSSQDGKNIQYF. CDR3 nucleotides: TGTGCCAGCAGTTCCCAGGACGGGAAAAACATTCAGTACTTC.

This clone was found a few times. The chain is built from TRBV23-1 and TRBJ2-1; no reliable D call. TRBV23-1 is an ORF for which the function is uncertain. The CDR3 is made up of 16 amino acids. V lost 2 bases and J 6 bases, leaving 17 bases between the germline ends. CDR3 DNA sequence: TGCGCCAGCAGTCAAGGCTCCGGGCCATTACTCAATGAGCAGTTCTTC. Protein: CASSQGSGPLLNEQFF.

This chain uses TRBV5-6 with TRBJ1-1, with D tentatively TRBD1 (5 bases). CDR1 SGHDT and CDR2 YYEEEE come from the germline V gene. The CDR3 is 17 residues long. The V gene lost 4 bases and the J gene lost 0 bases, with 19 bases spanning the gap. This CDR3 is CASSPPLGVRMNTEAFF. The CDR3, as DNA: TGTGCCAGCAGCCCCCCCCTGGGGGTTAGAATGAACACTGAAGCTTTCTTT.

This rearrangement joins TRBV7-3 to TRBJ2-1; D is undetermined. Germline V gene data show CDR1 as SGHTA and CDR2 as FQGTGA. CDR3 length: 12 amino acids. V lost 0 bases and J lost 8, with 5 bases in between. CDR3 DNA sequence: TGTGCCAGCAGCTTAACTGGGGATGAGCAGTTCTTC. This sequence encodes CASSLTGDEQFF.

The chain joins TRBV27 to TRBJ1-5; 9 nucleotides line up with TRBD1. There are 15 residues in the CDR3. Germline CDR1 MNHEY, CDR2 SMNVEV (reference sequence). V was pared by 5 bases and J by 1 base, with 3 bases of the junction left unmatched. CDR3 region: CASSPTGGSNQPQHF. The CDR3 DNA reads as TGTGCCAGCAGTCCGACAGGGGGGAGCAATCAGCCCCAGCATTTT.

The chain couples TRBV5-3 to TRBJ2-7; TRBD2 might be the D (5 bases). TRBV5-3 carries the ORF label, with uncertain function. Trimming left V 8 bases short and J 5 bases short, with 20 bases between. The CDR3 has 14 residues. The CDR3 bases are TGTGCCAGCGCCACGGTAGGGCGTAGCGACGAGCAGTACTTC. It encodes CASATVGRSDEQYF.

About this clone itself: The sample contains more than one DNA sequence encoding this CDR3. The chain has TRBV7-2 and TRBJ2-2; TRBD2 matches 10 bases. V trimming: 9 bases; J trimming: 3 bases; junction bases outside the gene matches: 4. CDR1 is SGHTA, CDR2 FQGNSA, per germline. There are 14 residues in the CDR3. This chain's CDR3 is CASASGGYTGELFF. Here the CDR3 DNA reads TGTGCCAGTGCTAGCGGGGGTTACACCGGGGAGCTGTTTTTT.

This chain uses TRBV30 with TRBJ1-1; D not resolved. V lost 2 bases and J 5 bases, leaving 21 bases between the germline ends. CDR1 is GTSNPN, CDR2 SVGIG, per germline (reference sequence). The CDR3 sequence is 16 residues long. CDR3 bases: TGTGCCTGGAGTTCACCGACTGAGGATGGGAGAACTGAAGCTTTCTTT. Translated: CAWSSPTEDGRTEAFF. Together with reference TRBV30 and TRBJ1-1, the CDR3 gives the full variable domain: SQTIHQWPATLVQPVGSPLSLECTVEGTSNPNLYWYRQAAGRGLQLLFYSVGIGQISSEVPQNLSASRPQDRQFILSSKKLLLSDSGFYLCAWSSPTEDGRTEAFFGQGTRLTVV.